The clone carrying this T cell receptor beta chain was observed a handful of times. The source material, RNA transcripts, was used to amplify TCR beta CDR3 regions. The HTBI primer set served for first-round RT-PCR of the TCR CDR3. MiXCR, run by TCRdb on the multiplex PCR reads, gives a single entry per CDR3 protein. This sample carries approximately 600,000 distinct CDR3 sequences, more than 13% of them seen once, and the ten largest clones take around 7%. The data originate from a study of T cells in Graves' hyperthyroidism and ophthalmopathy. The CDR3 has 16 residues. Germline assignment: CDR1 SQVTM and CDR2 ANQGSEA. V was trimmed by 4 bases and J by 4 bases, leaving 22 bases between them.

The material sequenced was blood. The sequence was obtained from a woman in her late teens or twenties with Graves' ophthalmopathy. The gene calls are TRBV29-1 and TRBJ1-2; perhaps TRBD1 as D (6 bases). CDR3 in amino acids: CSVVGGTGPEGYGYTF. The CDR3 DNA reads TGCAGCGTTGTGGGAGGTACAGGGCCAGAAGGCTATGGCTACACCTTC.